These 10 T cell receptor beta chains came from one sample sequenced in a study of glioma-infiltrating T cells after dendritic cell vaccination. Assay used: immunoSEQ multiplex PCR; TCRdb lists only in-frame clones, some missing. In the table there are around 96,000 clones, around 80% of which are singletons. Here the sequenced sample was blood, taken before dendritic cell vaccination. Source of these receptors: a human donor with glioblastoma.

The chain joins TRBV15 to TRBJ2-7; 7 positions agree with TRBD1. The V gene's germline CDR1 is LNHNV and CDR2 YYDKDF (reference sequence). The CDR3 sequence is 13 residues long. V lost 5 bases, J lost 6 bases, and 7 bases stayed unmatched. CDR3 residues: CATSLTGMGEQYF. CDR3 nucleotide sequence: TGTGCCACCAGCTTGACAGGGATGGGCGAGCAGTACTTC.

This clone was detected only once. The chain couples TRBV7-6 to TRBJ2-3; tentative D call: TRBD2 (8 bases). CDR1 and CDR2 (germline): SGHVS, FNYEAQ. Trimming stripped 5 bases from V and 3 bases from J, with 18 bases between. This CDR3 is built from 16 residues. CDR3 in amino acids: CASSPVREGATDTQYF. CDR3 nucleotides: TGTGCCAGCAGCCCTGTTCGGGAGGGGGCGACAGATACGCAGTATTTT.

The chain uses TRBV5-1 and TRBJ2-1; maybe TRBD1 (6 bases). This CDR3 is built from 13 residues. V was shortened by 2 bases and J by 10 bases, with 13 bases between the two germline ends. Looked up from germline, CDR1 is SGHRS and CDR2 is YFSETQ. DNA of the CDR3: TGCGCCAGCAGCTTTCTCCTAGGACAGGAGCAGTTCTTC. Its translation: CASSFLLGQEQFF. Looking up the rest from reference TRBV5-1 and TRBJ2-1 gives the full variable domain: KAGVTQTPRYLIKTRGQQVTLSCSPISGHRSVSWYQQTPGQGLQFLFEYFSETQRNKGNFPGRFSGRQFSNSRSEMNVSTLELGDSALYLCASSFLLGQEQFFGPGTRLTVL.

The chain uses TRBV7-9 and TRBJ2-5, with a tentative D call TRBD1 (5 bases). The V and J ends lost 2 bases and 9 bases respectively, with 7 bases between them. The CDR3 is 11 amino acids. CDR1 SEHNR and CDR2 FQNEAQ come from the germline V gene (reference sequence). The CDR3 nucleotides are TGTGCCAGCAGCTTATGGGGCCCCCAGTACTTC. Protein: CASSLWGPQYF.

The chain has TRBV5-6 and TRBJ1-2; possibly TRBD1 for D (5 bases). CDR3 size: 15 residues. Germline loops: CDR1 SGHDT, CDR2 YYEEEE. V gave up 0 bases and J gave up 3 bases, with 12 bases separating them. The CDR3 sequence is CASSLGRGAYYGYTF. CDR3 nucleotide sequence: TGTGCCAGCAGCTTGGGGCGGGGCGCCTACTATGGCTACACCTTC.

The genes are TRBV5-4 and TRBJ2-7; no definite D call. Germline V CDR1 and CDR2: SGHNT, YYREEE (reference sequence). Trimming stripped 4 bases from V and 2 bases from J, with 10 bases between. The length of the CDR3 is 13 residues. The CDR3 nucleotides are TGTGCCAGCAGCCAAGTTAGTCCCTACGAGCAGTACTTC. As protein: CASSQVSPYEQYF.

V usage is TRBV7-9 and J usage is TRBJ1-2; no clear D. CDR3 length equals 13 residues. Trimming took off 6 bases at V and 2 bases at J, with 10 bases between the two ends. Germline CDR1 and CDR2: SEHNR and FQNEAQ (reference sequence). CDR3 in DNA: TGTGCCAGCAGACTAGACGGGAACTATGGCTACACCTTC. This gives the protein CASRLDGNYGYTF.

The gene calls are TRBV7-8 and TRBJ1-1, with D possibly being TRBD1 (5 bases). V was cut by 2 bases and J by 8 bases, with 15 bases left in between. The CDR3 has 14 residues. The germline V gene encodes CDR1 SGHVS and CDR2 FQNEAQ. In nucleotides, the CDR3 is TGTGCCAGCAGCTTAAAGCGGGGGGACCGAGAAGCTTTCTTT. This codes for CASSLKRGDREAFF. The whole variable domain, filled in from reference TRBV7-8 and TRBJ1-1, reads GAGVSQSPRYKVAKRGQDVALRCDPISGHVSLFWYQQALGQGPEFLTYFQNEAQLDKSGLPSDRFFAERPEGSVSTLKIQRTQQEDSAVYLCASSLKRGDREAFFGQGTRLTVV.

The gene calls are TRBV27 and TRBJ2-7, with 10 bases lining up with TRBD2. Germline V lookup: CDR1 MNHEY, CDR2 SMNVEV (reference sequence). The CDR3 has 15 residues. V was pared by 4 bases and J by 6 bases, with 9 bases of the junction left unmatched. Here the CDR3 DNA reads TGTGCCAGCAGTTCCCACTCTAGCGGGAGAACCGAGCAGTACTTC. Its translation: CASSSHSSGRTEQYF.

V and J are TRBV7-8 and TRBJ2-7, with TRBD1 matching 11 bases. Germline V gene lookup returns CDR1 SGHVS and CDR2 FQNEAQ. V shed 1 base and J 6 bases; nucleotides not matched to a gene: 5. This CDR3 is 15 amino acids long. The CDR3 here is CASSLVRTGGPEQYF. Written as DNA, the CDR3 is TGTGCCAGCAGCTTAGTCCGGACAGGGGGCCCCGAGCAGTACTTC.